This TCR beta chain derives from a study of T cell responses to AZD1222 COVID-19 vaccine. Whole-study findings and limits: A reported finding is that nearly half of spike-specific TCRs target unmutated variant regions. After the peak T cell response, and only then, were repertoires sampled. Spike-specific TCR breadth and depth rose after two AZD1222 doses.

The germline V gene has CDR1 SGDLS and CDR2 YYNGEE. The CDR3 length is 16 residues. V lost 4 bases to trimming and J lost 7 bases; unmatched junction nucleotides: 10. The table came from immunoSEQ multiplex PCR; TCRdb's copy has only in-frame clones and leaves some out. The profile shows roughly 170,000 clones, 85% to 95% of them singletons. As concerns this clone: Its matching antigen is unknown.

The sequence was obtained from an adult who received the AZD1222 COVID-19 vaccine. Sequences were derived from peripheral blood, sampled 28 days after the second AZD1222 dose. V usage is TRBV9 and J usage is TRBJ2-1, with 11 bases lining up with TRBD2. The CDR3 region is CASSLMGTSGENEQFF. As DNA, the CDR3 is TGTGCCAGCAGCCTGATGGGGACTAGCGGAGAAAATGAGCAGTTCTTC.